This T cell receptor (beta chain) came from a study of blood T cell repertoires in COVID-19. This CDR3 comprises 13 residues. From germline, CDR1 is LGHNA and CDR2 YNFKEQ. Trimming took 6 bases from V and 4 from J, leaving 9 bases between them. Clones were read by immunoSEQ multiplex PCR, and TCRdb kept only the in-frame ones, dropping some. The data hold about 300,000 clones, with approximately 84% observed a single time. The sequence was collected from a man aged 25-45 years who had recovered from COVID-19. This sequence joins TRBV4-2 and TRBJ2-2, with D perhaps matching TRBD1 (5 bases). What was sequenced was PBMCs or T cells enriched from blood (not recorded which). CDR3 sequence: CASRDRFTGELFF. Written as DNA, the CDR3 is TGTGCCAGCAGAGACAGATTCACCGGGGAGCTGTTTTTT.